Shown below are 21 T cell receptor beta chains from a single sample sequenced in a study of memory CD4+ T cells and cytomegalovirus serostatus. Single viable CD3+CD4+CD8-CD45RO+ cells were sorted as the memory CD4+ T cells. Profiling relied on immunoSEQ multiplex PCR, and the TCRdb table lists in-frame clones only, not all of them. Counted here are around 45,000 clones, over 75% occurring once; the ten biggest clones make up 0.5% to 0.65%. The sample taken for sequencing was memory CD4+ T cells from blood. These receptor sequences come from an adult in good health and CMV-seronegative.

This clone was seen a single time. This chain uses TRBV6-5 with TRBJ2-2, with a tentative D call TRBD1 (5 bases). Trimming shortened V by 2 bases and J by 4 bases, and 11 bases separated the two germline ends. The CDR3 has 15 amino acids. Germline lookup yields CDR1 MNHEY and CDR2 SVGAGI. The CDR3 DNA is TGTGCCAGCAGTTACCAGGGTTTCGGCACCGGGGAGCTGTTTTTT. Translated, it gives CASSYQGFGTGELFF.

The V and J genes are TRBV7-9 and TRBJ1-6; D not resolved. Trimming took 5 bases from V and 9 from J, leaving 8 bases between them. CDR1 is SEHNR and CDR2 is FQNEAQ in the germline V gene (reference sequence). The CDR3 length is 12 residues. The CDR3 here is CASSVMSSPLHF. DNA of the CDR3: TGTGCCAGCAGCGTTATGTCTTCACCCCTCCACTTT.

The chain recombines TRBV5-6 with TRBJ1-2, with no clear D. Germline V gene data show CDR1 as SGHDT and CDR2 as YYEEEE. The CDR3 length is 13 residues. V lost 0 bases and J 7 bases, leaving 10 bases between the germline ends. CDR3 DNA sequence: TGTGCCAGCAGCTTGGGGCAATTTCGTGGCTACACCTTC. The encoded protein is CASSLGQFRGYTF.

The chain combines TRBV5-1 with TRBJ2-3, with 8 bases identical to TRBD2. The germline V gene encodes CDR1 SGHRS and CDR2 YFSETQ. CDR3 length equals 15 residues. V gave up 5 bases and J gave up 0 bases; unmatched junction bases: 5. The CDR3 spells CASRVLAASTDTQYF. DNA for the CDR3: TGCGCCAGCAGGGTACTAGCGGCGAGCACAGATACGCAGTATTTT. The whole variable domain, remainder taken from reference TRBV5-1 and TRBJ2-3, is KAGVTQTPRYLIKTRGQQVTLSCSPISGHRSVSWYQQTPGQGLQFLFEYFSETQRNKGNFPGRFSGRQFSNSRSEMNVSTLELGDSALYLCASRVLAASTDTQYFGPGTRLTVL.

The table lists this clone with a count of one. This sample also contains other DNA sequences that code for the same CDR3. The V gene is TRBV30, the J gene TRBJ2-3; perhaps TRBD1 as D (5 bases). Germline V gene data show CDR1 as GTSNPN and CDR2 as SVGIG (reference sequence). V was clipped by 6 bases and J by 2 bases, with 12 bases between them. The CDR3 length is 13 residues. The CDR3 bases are TGTGCCTGTCTAAAGGGGTCCACAGATACGCAGTATTTT. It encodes CACLKGSTDTQYF.

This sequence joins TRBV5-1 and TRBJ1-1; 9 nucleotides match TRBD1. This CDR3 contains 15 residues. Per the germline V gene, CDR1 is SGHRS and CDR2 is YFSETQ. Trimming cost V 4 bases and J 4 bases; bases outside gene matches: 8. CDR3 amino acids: CASSTGQGFGTEAFF. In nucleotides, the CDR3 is TGCGCCAGCAGCACGGGACAGGGTTTTGGCACTGAAGCTTTCTTT.

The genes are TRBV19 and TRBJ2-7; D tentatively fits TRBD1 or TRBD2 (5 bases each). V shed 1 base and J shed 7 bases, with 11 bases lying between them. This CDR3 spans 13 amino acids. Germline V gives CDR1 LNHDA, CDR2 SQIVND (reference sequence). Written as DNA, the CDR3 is TGTGCCAGTAGTATAGGGGGGAAGCGAGAGCAGTACTTC. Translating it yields CASSIGGKREQYF.

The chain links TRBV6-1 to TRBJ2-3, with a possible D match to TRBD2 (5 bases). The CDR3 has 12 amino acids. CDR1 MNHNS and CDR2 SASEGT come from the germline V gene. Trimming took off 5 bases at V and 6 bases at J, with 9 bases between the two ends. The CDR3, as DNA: TGTGCCAGCAGTCAACTAGGTGATACGCAGTATTTT. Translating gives CASSQLGDTQYF.

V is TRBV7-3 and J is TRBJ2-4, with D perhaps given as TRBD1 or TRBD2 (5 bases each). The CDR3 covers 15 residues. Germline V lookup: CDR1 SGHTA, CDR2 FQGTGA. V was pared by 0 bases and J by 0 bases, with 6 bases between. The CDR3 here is CASSLTGTAKNIQYF. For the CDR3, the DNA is TGTGCCAGCAGCTTAACGGGGACAGCCAAAAACATTCAGTACTTC.

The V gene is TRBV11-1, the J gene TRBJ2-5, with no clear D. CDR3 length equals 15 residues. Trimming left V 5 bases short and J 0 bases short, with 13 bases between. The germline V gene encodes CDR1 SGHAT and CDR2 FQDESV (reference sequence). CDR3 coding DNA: TGTGCCAGCAGCCGCCGGGCACCCAACCAAGAGACCCAGTACTTC. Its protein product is CASSRRAPNQETQYF.

CDR3 nucleotides: TGTGCCATAAAGGACTGGGTCACCGGGGAGCTGTTTTTT. Protein product: CAIKDWVTGELFF. The chain joins TRBV11-2 to TRBJ2-2; tentatively, D is TRBD2 (5 bases). The germline V gene has CDR1 SGHAT and CDR2 FQNNGV. The V end was cut by 10 bases, the J end by 4 bases, with 13 bases between. CDR3 size: 13 residues.

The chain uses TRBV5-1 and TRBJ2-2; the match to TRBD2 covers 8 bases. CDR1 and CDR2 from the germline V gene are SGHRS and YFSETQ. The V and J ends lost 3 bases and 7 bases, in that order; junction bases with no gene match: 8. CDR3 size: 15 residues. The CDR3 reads CASSSLTSEGGELFF. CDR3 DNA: TGCGCCAGCAGCTCCCTGACTAGCGAAGGCGGGGAGCTGTTTTTT.

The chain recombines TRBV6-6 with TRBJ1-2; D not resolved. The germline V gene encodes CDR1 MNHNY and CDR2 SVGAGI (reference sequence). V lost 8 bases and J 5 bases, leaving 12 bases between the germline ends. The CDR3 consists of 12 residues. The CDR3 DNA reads TGTGCCAGCCTGGGAGAGGGATATGGCTACACCTTC. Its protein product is CASLGEGYGYTF.

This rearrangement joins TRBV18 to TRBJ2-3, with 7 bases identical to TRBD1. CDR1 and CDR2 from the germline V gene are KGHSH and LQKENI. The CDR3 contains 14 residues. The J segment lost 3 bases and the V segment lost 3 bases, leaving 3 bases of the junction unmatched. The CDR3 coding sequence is TGTGCCAGCTCACCCCTGACAGGGACAGATACGCAGTATTTT. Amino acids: CASSPLTGTDTQYF.

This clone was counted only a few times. The CDR3 reads CASSLKRDLRTNTGELFF. DNA of the CDR3: TGCGCCAGCAGCTTGAAACGGGATTTGAGAACGAACACCGGGGAGCTGTTTTTT. The gene calls are TRBV5-1 and TRBJ2-2, with D possibly being TRBD2 (5 bases). This CDR3 comprises 18 residues. Trimming left V 1 base short and J 0 bases short, with 16 bases between. CDR1 SGHRS and CDR2 YFSETQ come from the germline V gene. The whole variable domain, filled in from reference TRBV5-1 and TRBJ2-2, reads KAGVTQTPRYLIKTRGQQVTLSCSPISGHRSVSWYQQTPGQGLQFLFEYFSETQRNKGNFPGRFSGRQFSNSRSEMNVSTLELGDSALYLCASSLKRDLRTNTGELFFGEGSRLTVL.

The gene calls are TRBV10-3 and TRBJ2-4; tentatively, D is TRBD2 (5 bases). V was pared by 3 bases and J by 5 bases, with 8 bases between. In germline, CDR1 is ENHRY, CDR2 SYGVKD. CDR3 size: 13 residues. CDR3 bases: TGTGCCATCAGTGATTCAGCGGAAAACATTCAGTACTTC. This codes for CAISDSAENIQYF.

CDR3 protein: CAWRSGQTTRKLFF. In nucleotides, the CDR3 is TGTGCCTGGCGCTCGGGACAGACAACCCGAAAACTGTTTTTT. The gene calls are TRBV30 and TRBJ1-4; 7 bases map to TRBD1. The germline V gene encodes CDR1 GTSNPN and CDR2 SVGIG (reference sequence). V trimming: 5 bases; J trimming: 10 bases; junction bases outside the gene matches: 13. This CDR3 spans 14 amino acids.

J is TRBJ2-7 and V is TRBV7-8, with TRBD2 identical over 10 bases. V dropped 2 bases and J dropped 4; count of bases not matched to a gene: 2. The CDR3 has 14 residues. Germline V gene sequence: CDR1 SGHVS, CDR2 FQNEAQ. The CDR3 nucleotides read TGTGCCAGCAGCTTAAGCGGGGGGGGTTACGAGCAGTACTTC. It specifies CASSLSGGGYEQYF. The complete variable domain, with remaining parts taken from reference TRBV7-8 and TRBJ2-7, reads GAGVSQSPRYKVAKRGQDVALRCDPISGHVSLFWYQQALGQGPEFLTYFQNEAQLDKSGLPSDRFFAERPEGSVSTLKIQRTQQEDSAVYLCASSLSGGGYEQYFGPGTRLTVT.

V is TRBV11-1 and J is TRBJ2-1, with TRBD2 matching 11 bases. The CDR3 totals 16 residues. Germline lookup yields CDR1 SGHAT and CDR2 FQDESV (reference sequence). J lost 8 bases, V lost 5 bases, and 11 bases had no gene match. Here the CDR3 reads CASSDTLAGGLDEQFF. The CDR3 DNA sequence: TGTGCCAGCAGCGATACCTTAGCGGGGGGGCTGGATGAGCAGTTCTTC.

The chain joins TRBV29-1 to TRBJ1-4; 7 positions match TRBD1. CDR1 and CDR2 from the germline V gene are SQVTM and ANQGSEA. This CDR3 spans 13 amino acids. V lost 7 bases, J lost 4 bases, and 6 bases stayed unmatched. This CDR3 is CSASGGNNEKLFF. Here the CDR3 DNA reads TGCAGCGCTTCAGGGGGAAATAATGAAAAACTGTTTTTT.

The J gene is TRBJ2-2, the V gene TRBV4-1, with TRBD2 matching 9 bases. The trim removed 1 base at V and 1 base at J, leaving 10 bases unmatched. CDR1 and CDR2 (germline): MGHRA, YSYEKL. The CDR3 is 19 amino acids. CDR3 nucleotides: TGCGCCAGCAGCCAAGGGCTCCGCGGGGGGGTTTTGAACACCGGGGAGCTGTTTTTT. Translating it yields CASSQGLRGGVLNTGELFF.